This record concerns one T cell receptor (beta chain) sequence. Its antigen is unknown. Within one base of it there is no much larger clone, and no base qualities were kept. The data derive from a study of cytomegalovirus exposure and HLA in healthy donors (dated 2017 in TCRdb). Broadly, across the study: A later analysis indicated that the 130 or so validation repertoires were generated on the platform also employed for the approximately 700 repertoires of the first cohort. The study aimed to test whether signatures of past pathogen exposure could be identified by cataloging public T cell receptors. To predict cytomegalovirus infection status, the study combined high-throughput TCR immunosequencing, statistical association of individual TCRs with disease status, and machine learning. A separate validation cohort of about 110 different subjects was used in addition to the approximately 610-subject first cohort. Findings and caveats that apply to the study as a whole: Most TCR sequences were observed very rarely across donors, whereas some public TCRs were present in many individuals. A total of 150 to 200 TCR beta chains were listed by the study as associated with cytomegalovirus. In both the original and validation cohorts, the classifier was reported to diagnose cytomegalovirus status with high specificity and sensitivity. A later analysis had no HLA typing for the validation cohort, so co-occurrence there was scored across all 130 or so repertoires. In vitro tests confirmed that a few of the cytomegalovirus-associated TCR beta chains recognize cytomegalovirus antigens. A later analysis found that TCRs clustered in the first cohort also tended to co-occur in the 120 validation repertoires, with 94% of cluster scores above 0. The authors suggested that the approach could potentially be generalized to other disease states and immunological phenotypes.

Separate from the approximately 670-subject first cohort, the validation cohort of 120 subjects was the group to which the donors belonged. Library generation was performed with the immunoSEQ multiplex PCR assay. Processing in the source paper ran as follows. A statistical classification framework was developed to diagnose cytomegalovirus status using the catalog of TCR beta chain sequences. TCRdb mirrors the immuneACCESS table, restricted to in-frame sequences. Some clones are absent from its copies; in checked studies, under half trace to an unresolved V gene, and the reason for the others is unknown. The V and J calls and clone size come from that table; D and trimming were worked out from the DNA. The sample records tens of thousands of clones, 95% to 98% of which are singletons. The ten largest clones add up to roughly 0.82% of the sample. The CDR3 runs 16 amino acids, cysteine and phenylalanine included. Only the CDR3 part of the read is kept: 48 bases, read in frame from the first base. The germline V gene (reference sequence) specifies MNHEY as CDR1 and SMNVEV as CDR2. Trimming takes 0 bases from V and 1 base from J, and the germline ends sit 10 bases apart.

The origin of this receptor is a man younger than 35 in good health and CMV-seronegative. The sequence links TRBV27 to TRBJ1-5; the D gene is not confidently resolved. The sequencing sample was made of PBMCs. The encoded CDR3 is CASSLSNDGSNQPQHF. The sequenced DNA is TGTGCCAGCAGTTTATCCAATGACGGGAGCAATCAGCCCCAGCATTTT.